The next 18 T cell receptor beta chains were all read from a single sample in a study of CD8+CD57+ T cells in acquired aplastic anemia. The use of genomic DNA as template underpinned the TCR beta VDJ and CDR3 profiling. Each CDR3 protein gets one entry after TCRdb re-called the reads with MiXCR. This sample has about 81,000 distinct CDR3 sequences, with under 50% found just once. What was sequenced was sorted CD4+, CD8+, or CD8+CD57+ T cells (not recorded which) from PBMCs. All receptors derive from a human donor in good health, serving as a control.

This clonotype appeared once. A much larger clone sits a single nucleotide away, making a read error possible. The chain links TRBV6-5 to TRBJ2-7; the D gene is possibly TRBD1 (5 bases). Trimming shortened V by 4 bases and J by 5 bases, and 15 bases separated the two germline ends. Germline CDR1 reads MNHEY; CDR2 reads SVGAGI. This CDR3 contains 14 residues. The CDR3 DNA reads TGTGCCAGCAGTTGGGATACAGGAAGGAACGAGCAGTACTTC. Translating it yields CASSWDTGRNEQYF.

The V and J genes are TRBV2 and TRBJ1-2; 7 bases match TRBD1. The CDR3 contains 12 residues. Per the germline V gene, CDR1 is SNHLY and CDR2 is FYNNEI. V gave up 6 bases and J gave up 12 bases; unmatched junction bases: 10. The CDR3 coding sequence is TGTGCCAGCAGCGGAGGGGGCTCTGGAAACACCTTC. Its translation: CASSGGGSGNTF.

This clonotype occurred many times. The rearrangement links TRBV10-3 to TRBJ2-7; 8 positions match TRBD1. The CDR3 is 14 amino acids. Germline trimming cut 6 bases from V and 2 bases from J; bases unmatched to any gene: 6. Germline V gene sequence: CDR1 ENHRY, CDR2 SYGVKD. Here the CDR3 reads CAISLDRVPYEQYF. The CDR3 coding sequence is TGTGCCATCAGCTTGGACAGGGTACCCTACGAGCAGTACTTC.

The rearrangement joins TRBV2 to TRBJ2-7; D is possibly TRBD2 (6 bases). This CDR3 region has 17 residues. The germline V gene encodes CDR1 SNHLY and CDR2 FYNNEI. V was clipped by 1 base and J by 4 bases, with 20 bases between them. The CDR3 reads CASSEGLGGMLAYEQYF. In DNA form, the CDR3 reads TGTGCCAGCAGTGAAGGACTAGGAGGGATGTTAGCATACGAGCAGTACTTC.

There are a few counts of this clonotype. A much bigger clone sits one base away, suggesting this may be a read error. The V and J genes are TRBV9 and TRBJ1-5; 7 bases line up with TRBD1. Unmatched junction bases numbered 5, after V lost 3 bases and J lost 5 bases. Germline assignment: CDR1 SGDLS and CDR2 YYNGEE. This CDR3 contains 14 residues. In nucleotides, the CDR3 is TGTGCCAGCAGCGGCCGGGACAGCGATCAGCCCCAGCATTTT. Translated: CASSGRDSDQPQHF.

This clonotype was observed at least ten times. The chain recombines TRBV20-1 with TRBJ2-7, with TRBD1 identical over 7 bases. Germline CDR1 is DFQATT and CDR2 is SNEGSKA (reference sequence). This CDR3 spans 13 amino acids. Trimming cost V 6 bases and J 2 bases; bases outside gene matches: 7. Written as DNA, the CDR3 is TGCAGTGCCACAACCGGGACAGCCTACGAGCAGTACTTC. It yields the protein CSATTGTAYEQYF.

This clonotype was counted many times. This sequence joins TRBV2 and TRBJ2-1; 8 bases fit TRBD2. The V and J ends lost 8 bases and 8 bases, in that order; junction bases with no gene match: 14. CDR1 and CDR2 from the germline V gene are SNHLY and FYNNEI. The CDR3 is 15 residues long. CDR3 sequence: CASSSGGRASDEQFF. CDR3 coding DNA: TGTGCCAGCTCTTCGGGGGGGAGGGCCTCCGATGAGCAGTTCTTC.

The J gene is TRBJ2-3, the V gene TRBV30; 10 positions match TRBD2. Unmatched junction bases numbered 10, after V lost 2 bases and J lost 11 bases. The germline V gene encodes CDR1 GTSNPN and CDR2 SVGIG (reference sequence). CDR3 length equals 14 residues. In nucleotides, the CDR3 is TGTGCCTGGAGTCAAACTAGCGGGGAAATGGGGCAGTATTTT. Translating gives CAWSQTSGEMGQYF. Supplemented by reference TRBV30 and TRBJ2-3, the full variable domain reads SQTIHQWPATLVQPVGSPLSLECTVEGTSNPNLYWYRQAAGRGLQLLFYSVGIGQISSEVPQNLSASRPQDRQFILSSKKLLLSDSGFYLCAWSQTSGEMGQYFGPGTRLTVL.

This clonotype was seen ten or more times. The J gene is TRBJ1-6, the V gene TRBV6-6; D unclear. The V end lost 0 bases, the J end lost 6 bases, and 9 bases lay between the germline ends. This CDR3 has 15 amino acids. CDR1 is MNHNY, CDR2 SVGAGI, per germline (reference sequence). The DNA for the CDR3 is TGTGCCAGCAGTTACTCTGGGGAATTTAATTCACCCCTCCACTTT. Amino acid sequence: CASSYSGEFNSPLHF.

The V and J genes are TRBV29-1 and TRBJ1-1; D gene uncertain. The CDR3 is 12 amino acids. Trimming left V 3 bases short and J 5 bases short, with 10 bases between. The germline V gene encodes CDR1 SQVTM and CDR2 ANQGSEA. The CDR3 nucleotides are TGCAGCGTTGAGTGGGGTTCAACTGAAGCTTTCTTT. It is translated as CSVEWGSTEAFF.

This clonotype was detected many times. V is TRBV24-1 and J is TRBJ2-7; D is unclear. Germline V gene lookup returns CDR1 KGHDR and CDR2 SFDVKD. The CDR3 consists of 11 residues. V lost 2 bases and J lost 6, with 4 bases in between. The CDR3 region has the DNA TGTGCCACCAGTGATTCGACCGAGCAGTACTTC. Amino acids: CATSDSTEQYF.

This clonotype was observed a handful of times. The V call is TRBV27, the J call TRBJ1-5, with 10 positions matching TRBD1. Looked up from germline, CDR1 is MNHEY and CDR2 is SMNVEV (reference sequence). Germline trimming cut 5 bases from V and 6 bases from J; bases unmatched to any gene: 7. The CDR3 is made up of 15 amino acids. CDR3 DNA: TGTGCCAGCAGTAAAGGGACAGGGGACGGTCAGCCCCAGCATTTT. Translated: CASSKGTGDGQPQHF.

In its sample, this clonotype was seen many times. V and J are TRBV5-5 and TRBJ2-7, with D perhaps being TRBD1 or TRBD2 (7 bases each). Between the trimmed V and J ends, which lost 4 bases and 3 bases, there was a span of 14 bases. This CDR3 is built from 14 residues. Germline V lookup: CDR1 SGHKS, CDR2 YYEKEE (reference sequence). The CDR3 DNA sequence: TGTGCCAGCAGCGGCAGGGGGGGTCTCTACGAGCAGTACTTC. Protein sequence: CASSGRGGLYEQYF.

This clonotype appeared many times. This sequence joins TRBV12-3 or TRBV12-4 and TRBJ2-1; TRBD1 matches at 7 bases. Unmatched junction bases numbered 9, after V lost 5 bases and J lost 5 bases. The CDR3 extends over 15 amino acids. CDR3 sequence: CASSTDRVIHNEQFF. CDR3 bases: TGTGCCAGCAGTACTGACAGGGTGATCCACAATGAGCAGTTCTTC.

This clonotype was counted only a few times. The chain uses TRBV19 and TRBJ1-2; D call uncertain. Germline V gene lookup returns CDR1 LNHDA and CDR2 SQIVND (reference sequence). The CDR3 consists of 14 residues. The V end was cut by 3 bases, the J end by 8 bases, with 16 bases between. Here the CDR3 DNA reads TGTGCCAGTAGTATCCTCGGAACCGGCGGAGGCTACACCTTC. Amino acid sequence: CASSILGTGGGYTF.

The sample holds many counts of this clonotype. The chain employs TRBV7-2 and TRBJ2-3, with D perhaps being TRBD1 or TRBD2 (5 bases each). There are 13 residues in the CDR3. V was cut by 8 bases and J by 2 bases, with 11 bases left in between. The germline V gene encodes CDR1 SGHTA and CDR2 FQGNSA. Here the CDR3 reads CASGGPNTDTQYF. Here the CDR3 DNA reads TGTGCCAGCGGGGGACCAAACACAGATACGCAGTATTTT. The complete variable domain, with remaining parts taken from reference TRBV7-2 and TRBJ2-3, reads GAGVSQSPSNKVTEKGKDVELRCDPISGHTALYWYRQSLGQGLEFLIYFQGNSAPDKSGLPSDRFSAERTGGSVSTLTIQRTQQEDSAVYLCASGGPNTDTQYFGPGTRLTVL.

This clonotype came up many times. The CDR3 DNA sequence: TGTGCCAGTAGTGAATTAGCGGGAGGGACCGCCTACGAGCAGTACTTC. Translation gives CASSELAGGTAYEQYF. The chain uses TRBV19 and TRBJ2-7, with TRBD2 matching over 11 bases. V shed 5 bases, J shed 2 bases, and the junction held 8 bases outside the gene matches. CDR3 size: 16 residues. Germline lookup yields CDR1 LNHDA and CDR2 SQIVND (reference sequence).

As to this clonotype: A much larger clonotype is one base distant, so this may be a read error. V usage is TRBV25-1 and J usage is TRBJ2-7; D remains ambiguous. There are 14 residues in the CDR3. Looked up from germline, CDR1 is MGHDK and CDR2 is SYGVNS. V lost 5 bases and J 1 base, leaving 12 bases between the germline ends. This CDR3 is CASSYSRPSYEQYF. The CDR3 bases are TGTGCCAGCAGTTACTCCCGGCCTTCCTACGAGCAGTACTTC.